The T cell receptor (beta chain) described here comes from a study of blood T cell repertoires in COVID-19. Trimming left V 7 bases short and J 2 bases short, with 20 bases between. The V gene's germline CDR1 is LNHDA and CDR2 SQIVND (reference sequence). This CDR3 contains 16 residues. The protocol was immunoSEQ multiplex PCR, while the TCRdb copy is restricted to in-frame clones and leaves out a portion. The sample yields about 50,000 clones, about 79% seen once. The sequenced material came from peripheral blood. This clonotype originated in a human donor in a cohort sampled during active COVID-19. V is TRBV19 and J is TRBJ1-2; a possible D gene is TRBD1 (6 bases). CDR3 residues: CASTPRQATSNYGYTF. The CDR3 DNA sequence: TGTGCCAGTACTCCGCGACAGGCGACCTCAAACTATGGCTACACCTTC.